This T cell receptor beta chain originates from a study of T cells in localized non-small cell lung cancer. Note on this clone: The antigen is not known.

Overall study results and limits: Maximal T cell clonality occurred in uninvolved adjacent lung, with tumor ranking below it. Overall survival was longer when the density of T cells in the blood was higher.

The CDR3 totals 14 residues. Germline V gene data show CDR1 as MNHEY and CDR2 as SVGAGI. The trim removed 6 bases at V and 0 bases at J, leaving 4 bases unmatched. Here immunoSEQ multiplex PCR was the method, and the copy in TCRdb shows in-frame clones only, minus some. The sample comprises around 78,000 clones, 75% to 85% of which are singletons, and 8% to 10% rests with the top ten. This sequence joins TRBV6-5 and TRBJ2-7; 8 nucleotides agree with TRBD1. Material: peripheral blood, obtained before any cancer treatment. This sequence was found in a female donor older than 55 with stage I lung adenocarcinoma. This chain's CDR3 is CASRRTGFSYEQYF. CDR3 coding DNA: TGTGCCAGCAGGAGGACAGGGTTCTCCTACGAGCAGTACTTC.